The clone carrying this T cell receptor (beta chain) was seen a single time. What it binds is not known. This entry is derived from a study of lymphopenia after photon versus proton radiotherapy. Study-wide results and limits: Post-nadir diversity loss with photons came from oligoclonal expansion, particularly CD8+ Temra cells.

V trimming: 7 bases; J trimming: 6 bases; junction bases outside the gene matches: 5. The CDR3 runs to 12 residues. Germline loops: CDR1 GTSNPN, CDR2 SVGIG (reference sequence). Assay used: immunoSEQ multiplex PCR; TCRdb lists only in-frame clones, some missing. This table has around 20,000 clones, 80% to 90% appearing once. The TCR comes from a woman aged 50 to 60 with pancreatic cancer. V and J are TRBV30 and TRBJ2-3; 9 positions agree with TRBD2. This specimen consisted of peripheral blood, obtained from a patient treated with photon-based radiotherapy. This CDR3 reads CASSGAADTQYF. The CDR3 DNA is TGTGCCTCTAGCGGGGCGGCGGATACGCAGTATTTT.